This T cell receptor beta chain was captured in a study of beta chain features in type 1 diabetes. Sequenced material consisted of expressed TCRB transcripts (all of the isolated RNA was reverse transcribed). The assay was immunoSEQ multiplex PCR, and TCRdb's table has in-frame clones only and misses some. The sample shows 350,000 or so clones, about 18% of them seen only once. Losses at the gene ends were 5 bases for V and 6 bases for J; bases not matched to a gene: 11. This CDR3 has 16 amino acids. Germline assignment: CDR1 LNHNV and CDR2 YYDKDF (reference sequence). This clone was found a few times.

The sample taken for sequencing was naive CD4+ T cells from blood. This TCR derives from a woman under 30 in good health. This chain links TRBV15 with TRBJ1-4, with TRBD1 matching 8 bases. As DNA, the CDR3 is TGTGCCACCAGCGGACCTTGGACAGGGAGGGATGAAAAACTGTTTTTT. Protein sequence: CATSGPWTGRDEKLFF.